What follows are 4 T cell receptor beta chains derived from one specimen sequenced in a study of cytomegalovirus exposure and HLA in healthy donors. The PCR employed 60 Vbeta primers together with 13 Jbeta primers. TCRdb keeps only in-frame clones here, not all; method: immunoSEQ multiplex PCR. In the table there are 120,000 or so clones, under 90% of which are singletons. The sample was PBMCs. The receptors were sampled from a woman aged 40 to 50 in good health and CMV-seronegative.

CDR3 sequence reads: CASSLAPTVNYGYTF. CDR3 in DNA: TGTGCCAGCAGCTTAGCCCCGACAGTCAACTATGGCTACACCTTC. The rearrangement links TRBV11-2 to TRBJ1-2; D is perhaps TRBD1 (5 bases). Trimming left V 1 base short and J 2 bases short, with 11 bases between. CDR1 is SGHAT and CDR2 is FQNNGV in the germline V gene. The CDR3 covers 15 residues.

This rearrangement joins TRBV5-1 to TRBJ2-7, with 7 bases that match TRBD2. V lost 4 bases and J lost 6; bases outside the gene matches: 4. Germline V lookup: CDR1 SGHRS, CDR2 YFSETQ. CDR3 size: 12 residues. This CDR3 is CASSGGGGEQYF. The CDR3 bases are TGCGCCAGCAGCGGGGGGGGAGGCGAGCAGTACTTC.

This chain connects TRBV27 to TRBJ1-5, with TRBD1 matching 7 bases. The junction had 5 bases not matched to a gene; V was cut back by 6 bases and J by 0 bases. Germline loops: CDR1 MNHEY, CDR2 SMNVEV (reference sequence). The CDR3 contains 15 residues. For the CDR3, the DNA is TGTGCCAGCAGACCACAGGGGCATAGCAATCAGCCCCAGCATTTT. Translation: CASRPQGHSNQPQHF.

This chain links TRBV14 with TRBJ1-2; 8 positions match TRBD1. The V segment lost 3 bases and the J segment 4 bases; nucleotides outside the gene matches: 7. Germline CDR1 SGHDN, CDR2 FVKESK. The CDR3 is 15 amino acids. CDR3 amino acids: CASSHLDRELYGYTF. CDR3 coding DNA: TGTGCCAGCAGCCACCTGGACAGGGAGCTCTATGGCTACACCTTC.